This T cell receptor beta chain originates from a study of regulatory T cells in long-lasting Graves disease. Time point here: newly diagnosed GD, antithyroid drugs for less than 3 months. The TCR library was made from RNA extracted from PBMCs. This clonotype has at least ten counts. The CDR3 has 15 amino acids. V lost 0 bases to trimming and J lost 6 bases, with 15 bases between them. Germline V gives CDR1 MNHEY, CDR2 SVGAGI. To make TCR beta libraries, researchers used iRepertoire HTBI primers and Arm-PCR of CDR3 regions. Each CDR3 protein gets one entry after TCRdb re-called the multiplex PCR reads with MiXCR. The profile shows about 220,000 distinct CDR3 sequences, around 19% of them singletons. This same sample was also part of a study on T cells in Graves' hyperthyroidism and ophthalmopathy. That paper notes: In the first-round RT-PCR of the TCR CDR3, the HTBI primer set was used.

The chain carries TRBV6-5 and TRBJ2-7, with D possibly called TRBD1 or TRBD2 (6 bases each). The receptor comes from a woman in her thirties with Graves disease. Source: peripheral blood mononuclear cells (PBMCs), taken at new diagnosis, from a patient treated with antithyroid drugs. DNA for the CDR3: TGTGCCAGCAGTTACTCGCCCGGGGGCGCGGCCGAGCAGTACTTC. Translation: CASSYSPGGAAEQYF.